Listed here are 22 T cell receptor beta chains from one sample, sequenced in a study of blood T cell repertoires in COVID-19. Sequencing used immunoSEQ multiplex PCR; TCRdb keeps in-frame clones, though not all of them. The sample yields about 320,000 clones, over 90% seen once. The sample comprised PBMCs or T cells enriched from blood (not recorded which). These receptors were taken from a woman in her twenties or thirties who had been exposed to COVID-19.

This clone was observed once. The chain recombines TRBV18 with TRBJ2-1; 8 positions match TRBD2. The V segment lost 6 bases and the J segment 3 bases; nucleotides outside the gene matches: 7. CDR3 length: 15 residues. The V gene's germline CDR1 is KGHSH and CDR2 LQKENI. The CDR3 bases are TGTGCCAGCTCCCTTCGGGGGGGCCTCTACAATGAGCAGTTCTTC. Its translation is CASSLRGGLYNEQFF.

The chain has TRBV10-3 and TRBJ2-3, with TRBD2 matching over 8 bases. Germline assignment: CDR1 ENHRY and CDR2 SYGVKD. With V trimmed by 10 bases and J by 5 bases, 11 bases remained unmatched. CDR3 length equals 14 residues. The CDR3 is CATSQAGEVDTQYF. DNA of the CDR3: TGTGCCACCTCCCAAGCGGGGGAGGTAGATACGCAGTATTTT.

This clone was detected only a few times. CDR3 region: CASSVASGGGSGMFF. The CDR3 coding sequence is TGTGCCAGCAGCGTAGCCTCCGGGGGGGGAAGTGGAATGTTTTTT. The chain recombines TRBV9 with TRBJ1-4, with a possible D match to TRBD1 (5 bases). This CDR3 has 15 residues. Germline V gene data show CDR1 as SGDLS and CDR2 as YYNGEE. Trimming shortened V by 0 bases and J by 15 bases, and 21 bases separated the two germline ends.

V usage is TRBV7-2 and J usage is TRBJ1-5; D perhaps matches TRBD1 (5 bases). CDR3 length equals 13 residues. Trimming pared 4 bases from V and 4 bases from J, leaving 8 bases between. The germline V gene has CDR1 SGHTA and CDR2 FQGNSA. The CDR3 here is CASSSQENQPQHF. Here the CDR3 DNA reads TGTGCCAGCAGCTCACAGGAAAATCAGCCCCAGCATTTT. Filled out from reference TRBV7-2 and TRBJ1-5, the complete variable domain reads GAGVSQSPSNKVTEKGKDVELRCDPISGHTALYWYRQSLGQGLEFLIYFQGNSAPDKSGLPSDRFSAERTGGSVSTLTIQRTQQEDSAVYLCASSSQENQPQHFGDGTRLSIL.

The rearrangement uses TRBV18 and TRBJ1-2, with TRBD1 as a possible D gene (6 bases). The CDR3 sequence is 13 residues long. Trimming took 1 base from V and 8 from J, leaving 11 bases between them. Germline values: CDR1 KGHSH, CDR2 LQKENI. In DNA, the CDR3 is TGTGCCAGCTCACCACTGGCAGGGGAGGGCTACACCTTC. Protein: CASSPLAGEGYTF. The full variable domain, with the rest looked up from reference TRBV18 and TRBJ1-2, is NAGVMQNPRHLVRRRGQEARLRCSPMKGHSHVYWYRQLPEEGLKFMVYLQKENIIDESGMPKERFSAEFPKEGPSILRIQQVVRGDSAAYFCASSPLAGEGYTFGSGTRLTVV.

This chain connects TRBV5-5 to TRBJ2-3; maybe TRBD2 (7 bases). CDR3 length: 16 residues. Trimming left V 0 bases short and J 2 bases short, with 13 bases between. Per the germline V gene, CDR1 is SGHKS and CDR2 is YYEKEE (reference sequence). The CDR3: CASSLGGGGATDTQYF. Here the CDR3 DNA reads TGTGCCAGCAGCTTGGGTGGAGGGGGGGCCACAGATACGCAGTATTTT.

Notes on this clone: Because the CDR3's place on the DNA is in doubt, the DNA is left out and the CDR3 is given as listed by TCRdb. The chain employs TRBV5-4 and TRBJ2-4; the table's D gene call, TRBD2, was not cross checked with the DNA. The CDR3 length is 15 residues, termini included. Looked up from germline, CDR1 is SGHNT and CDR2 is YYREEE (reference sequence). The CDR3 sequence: CASSLWGLGAGGPSF.

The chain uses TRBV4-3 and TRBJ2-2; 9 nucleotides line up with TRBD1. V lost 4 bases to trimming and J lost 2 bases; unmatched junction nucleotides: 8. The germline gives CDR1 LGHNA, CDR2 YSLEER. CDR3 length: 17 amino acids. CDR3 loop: CASSPTGDRANTGELFF. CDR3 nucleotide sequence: TGCGCCAGCAGCCCCACAGGGGACAGGGCCAACACCGGGGAGCTGTTTTTT.

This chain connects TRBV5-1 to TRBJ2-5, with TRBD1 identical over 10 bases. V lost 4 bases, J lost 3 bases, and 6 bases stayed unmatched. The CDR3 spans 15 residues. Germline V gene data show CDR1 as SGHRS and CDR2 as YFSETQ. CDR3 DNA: TGCGCCAGCAGCGTCCTTGGGACAGGGGAAGAGACCCAGTACTTC. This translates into CASSVLGTGEETQYF.

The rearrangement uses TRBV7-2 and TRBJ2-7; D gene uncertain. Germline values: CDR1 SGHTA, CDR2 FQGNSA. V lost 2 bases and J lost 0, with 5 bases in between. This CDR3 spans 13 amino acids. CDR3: CASSLRVSYEQYF. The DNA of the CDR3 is TGTGCCAGCAGCTTACGGGTCTCCTACGAGCAGTACTTC.

The CDR3, as DNA: TGCGCCAGCAGCCAAATACTAGCGGGGGAGCTCGAGCAGTACTTC. Encoded protein: CASSQILAGELEQYF. The genes are TRBV4-1 and TRBJ2-7; TRBD2 aligns across 11 bases. The CDR3 has 15 residues. Germline V lookup: CDR1 MGHRA, CDR2 YSYEKL. Losses at the gene ends were 2 bases for V and 6 bases for J; bases not matched to a gene: 6.

CDR3 residues: CASRDRRTGNTIYF. The CDR3 nucleotides read TGTGCCAGTAGGGACAGGAGAACCGGAAACACCATATATTTT. The chain joins TRBV19 to TRBJ1-3; 7 nucleotides match TRBD1. Germline CDR1 is LNHDA and CDR2 is SQIVND (reference sequence). This CDR3 region has 14 residues. After removal of 6 bases from V and 4 bases from J, the junction contained 6 bases not matched to a gene. The variable domain in full, completed from reference TRBV19 and TRBJ1-3, reads DGGITQSPKYLFRKEGQNVTLSCEQNLNHDAMYWYRQDPGQGLRLIYYSQIVNDFQKGDIAEGYSVSREKKESFPLTVTSAQKNPTAFYLCASRDRRTGNTIYFGEGSWLTVV.

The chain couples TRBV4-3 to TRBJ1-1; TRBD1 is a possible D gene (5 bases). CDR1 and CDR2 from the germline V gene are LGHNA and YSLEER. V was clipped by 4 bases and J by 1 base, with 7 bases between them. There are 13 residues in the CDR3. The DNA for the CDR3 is TGCGCCAGCAGCCGAGACAGGAACACTGAAGCTTTCTTT. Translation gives CASSRDRNTEAFF.

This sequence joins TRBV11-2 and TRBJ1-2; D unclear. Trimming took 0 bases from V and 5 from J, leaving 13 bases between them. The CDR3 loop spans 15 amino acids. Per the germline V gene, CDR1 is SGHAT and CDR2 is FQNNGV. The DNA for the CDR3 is TGTGCCAGCAGCTTAGACAAACACCCAAGATATGGCTACACCTTC. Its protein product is CASSLDKHPRYGYTF.

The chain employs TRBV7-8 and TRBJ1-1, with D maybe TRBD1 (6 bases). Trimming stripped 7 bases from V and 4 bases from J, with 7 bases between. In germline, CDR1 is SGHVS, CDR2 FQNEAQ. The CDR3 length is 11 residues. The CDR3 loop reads CASTRGTEAFF. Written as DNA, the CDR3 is TGTGCCAGCACCAGGGGCACTGAAGCTTTCTTT.

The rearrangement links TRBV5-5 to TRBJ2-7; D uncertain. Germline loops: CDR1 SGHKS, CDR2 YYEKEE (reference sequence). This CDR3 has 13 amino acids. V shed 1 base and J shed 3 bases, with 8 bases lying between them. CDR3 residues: CASSLYKNYEQYF. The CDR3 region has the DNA TGTGCCAGCAGCTTGTACAAGAACTACGAGCAGTACTTC.

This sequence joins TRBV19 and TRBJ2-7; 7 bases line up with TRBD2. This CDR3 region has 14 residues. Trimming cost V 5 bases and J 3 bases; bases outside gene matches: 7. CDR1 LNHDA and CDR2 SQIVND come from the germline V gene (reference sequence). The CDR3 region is CASSGQRGYYEQYF. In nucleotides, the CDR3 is TGTGCCAGTAGTGGCCAGCGGGGTTACTACGAGCAGTACTTC.

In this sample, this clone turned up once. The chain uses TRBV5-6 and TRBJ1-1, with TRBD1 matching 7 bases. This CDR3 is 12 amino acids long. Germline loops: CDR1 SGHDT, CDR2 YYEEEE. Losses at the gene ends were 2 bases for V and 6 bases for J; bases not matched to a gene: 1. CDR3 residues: CASSFTGAEAFF. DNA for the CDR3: TGTGCCAGCAGCTTCACAGGGGCTGAAGCTTTCTTT.

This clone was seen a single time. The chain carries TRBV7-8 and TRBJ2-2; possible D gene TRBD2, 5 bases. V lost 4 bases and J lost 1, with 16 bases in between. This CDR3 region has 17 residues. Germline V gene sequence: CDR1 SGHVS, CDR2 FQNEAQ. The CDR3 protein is CASSSTGRGKNTGELFF. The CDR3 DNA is TGTGCCAGCAGCTCCACTGGAAGAGGGAAGAACACCGGGGAGCTGTTTTTT.

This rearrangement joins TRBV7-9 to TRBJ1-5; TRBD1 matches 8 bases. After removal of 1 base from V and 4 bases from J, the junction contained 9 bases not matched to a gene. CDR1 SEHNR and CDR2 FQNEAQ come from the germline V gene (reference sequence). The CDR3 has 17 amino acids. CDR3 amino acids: CASSLGRVRQGNQPQHF. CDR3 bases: TGTGCCAGCAGCTTAGGGAGGGTAAGACAGGGGAATCAGCCCCAGCATTTT.

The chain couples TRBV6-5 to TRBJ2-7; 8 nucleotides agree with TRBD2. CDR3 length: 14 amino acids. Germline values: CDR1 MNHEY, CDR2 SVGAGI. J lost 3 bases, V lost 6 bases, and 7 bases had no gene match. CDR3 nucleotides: TGTGCCAGCAGCCGCGTTCGGGGGGGCTACGAGCAGTACTTC. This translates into CASSRVRGGYEQYF.

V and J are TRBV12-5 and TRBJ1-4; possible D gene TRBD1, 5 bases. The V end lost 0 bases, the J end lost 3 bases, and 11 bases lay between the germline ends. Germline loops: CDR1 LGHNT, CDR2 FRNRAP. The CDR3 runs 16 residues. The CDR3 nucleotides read TGTGCTAGTGGTTTGGTCCTAGACAGATCTAATGAAAAACTGTTTTTT. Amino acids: CASGLVLDRSNEKLFF.